This T cell receptor beta chain was found in a study of regulatory T cells in long-lasting Graves disease. Time point: newly diagnosed GD, antithyroid drugs for less than 3 months. The TCR library was made from RNA that had been extracted from PBMCs in TRIzol. Graves' disease diagnosis used American Thyroid Association guidelines. This clonotype was detected only a few times. Antigen unknown. Whole-study findings and limits: Persistent Graves' patients showed a TCR diversity that was lower than that of newly diagnosed ones. Between persistent patients, around 2,900 public clonotypes were shared, exceeding the roughly 940 shared between new patients.

Trimming cost V 5 bases and J 0 bases, with 10 bases left between them. The CDR3 is 14 amino acids. CDR1 is SGHRS, CDR2 YFSETQ, per germline. Researchers made TCR beta libraries by using iRepertoire HTBI primers and running Arm-PCR on CDR3 regions. Using its own MiXCR run on the multiplex PCR reads, TCRdb lists one record per CDR3 protein. The data show about 620,000 distinct CDR3 sequences, 16% seen once. In addition, the sample was reused for a study of T cells in Graves' hyperthyroidism and ophthalmopathy.

This sample comprised peripheral blood mononuclear cells (PBMCs), obtained at new diagnosis, from a patient treated with antithyroid drugs. V gene TRBV5-1 combines with J gene TRBJ2-3; D possibly corresponds to TRBD1 (6 bases). The sequence was collected from a woman aged 30 to 39 with Graves disease. The CDR3 DNA sequence: TGCGCCAGCAGTCTACAGGGAAGCACAGATACGCAGTATTTT. This encodes CASSLQGSTDTQYF.